Listed here are 29 T cell receptor beta chains from one sample, sequenced in a study of blood T cell repertoires in COVID-19. The table came from immunoSEQ multiplex PCR; TCRdb's copy has only in-frame clones and leaves some out. The table has some 700,000 clones, 75% to 90% seen once; the top ten hold over 0.2%. The sequencing input was peripheral blood. The origin of the receptors is a woman aged 18 to 35 with acute or convalescent COVID-19.

The chain employs TRBV19 and TRBJ1-1, with D uncertain. Germline V gene lookup returns CDR1 LNHDA and CDR2 SQIVND (reference sequence). Trimming stripped 2 bases from V and 2 bases from J, with 9 bases between. The CDR3 extends over 14 amino acids. The CDR3 bases are TGTGCCAGTAGTATAAAGAACCTAAACACTGAAGCTTTCTTT. This encodes CASSIKNLNTEAFF.

This sequence joins TRBV27 and TRBJ1-1, with 9 nucleotides matching TRBD1. Losses at the gene ends were 8 bases for V and 8 bases for J; bases not matched to a gene: 6. Germline assignment: CDR1 MNHEY and CDR2 SMNVEV (reference sequence). The CDR3 runs to 12 residues. The chain's CDR3 is CASGRQGGEAFF. The DNA of the CDR3 is TGTGCCAGCGGACGACAGGGGGGCGAAGCTTTCTTT.

V gene TRBV9 combines with J gene TRBJ1-6, with a possible D match to TRBD1 (5 bases). Germline assignment: CDR1 SGDLS and CDR2 YYNGEE. The germline V and J ends were trimmed by 1 base and 7 bases, with 18 bases remaining between them. The CDR3 spans 17 residues. CDR3: CASSVYVDDSLNSPLHF. As DNA, the CDR3 is TGTGCCAGCAGCGTATATGTGGATGACAGTTTGAATTCACCCCTCCACTTT.

The J gene is TRBJ1-5, the V gene TRBV7-8; 10 nucleotides match TRBD1. The V segment lost 5 bases and the J segment 3 bases; nucleotides outside the gene matches: 19. CDR1 and CDR2 (germline): SGHVS, FQNEAQ. The length of the CDR3 is 20 residues. The CDR3 sequence: CASSRVVNRDRGSDNQPQHF. In nucleotides, the CDR3 is TGTGCCAGCAGCCGAGTAGTGAACCGGGACAGGGGATCGGACAATCAGCCCCAGCATTTT. Full variable domain (remainder filled in from reference TRBV7-8 and TRBJ1-5): GAGVSQSPRYKVAKRGQDVALRCDPISGHVSLFWYQQALGQGPEFLTYFQNEAQLDKSGLPSDRFFAERPEGSVSTLKIQRTQQEDSAVYLCASSRVVNRDRGSDNQPQHFGDGTRLSIL.

The rearrangement links TRBV5-1 to TRBJ1-1, with no clear D. Between the trimmed V and J ends, which lost 2 bases and 5 bases, there was a span of 10 bases. The CDR3 totals 13 residues. Germline loops: CDR1 SGHRS, CDR2 YFSETQ. CDR3 amino acids: CASSFQESTEAFF. In DNA, the CDR3 is TGCGCCAGCAGCTTTCAGGAATCGACTGAAGCTTTCTTT.

The rearrangement links TRBV5-5 to TRBJ1-1; 7 bases match TRBD1. This CDR3 region has 15 residues. J gave up 1 base and V 3 bases, and 6 bases lay outside the gene matches. Germline CDR1 and CDR2: SGHKS and YYEKEE (reference sequence). CDR3 amino acids: CASSSGPGGNTEAFF. The CDR3 nucleotides read TGTGCCAGCAGCTCAGGGCCAGGGGGGAACACTGAAGCTTTCTTT.

This chain joins TRBV7-9 and TRBJ1-4; D not resolved. Germline lookup yields CDR1 SEHNR and CDR2 FQNEAQ (reference sequence). This CDR3 has 14 amino acids. Trimming left V 5 bases short and J 3 bases short, with 10 bases between. The CDR3 DNA reads as TGTGCCAGCAGCACGGGAGGATCTAATGAAAAACTGTTTTTT. Translation gives CASSTGGSNEKLFF.

This chain uses TRBV29-1 with TRBJ1-1, with 7 positions matching TRBD1. The length of the CDR3 is 12 residues. Germline V gives CDR1 SQVTM, CDR2 ANQGSEA. V gave up 7 bases and J gave up 7 bases; unmatched junction bases: 9. As DNA, the CDR3 is TGCAGCGCCGGGAGGGGGCTAGGTGAAGCTTTCTTT. Its translation is CSAGRGLGEAFF.

The chain employs TRBV7-6 and TRBJ2-2; tentative D call: TRBD1 (6 bases). Trimming stripped 3 bases from V and 4 bases from J, with 18 bases between. The germline gives CDR1 SGHVS, CDR2 FNYEAQ. CDR3 length equals 17 residues. CDR3 in amino acids: CASSLLGETGFTGELFF. In DNA, the CDR3 is TGTGCCAGCAGCTTGTTGGGGGAGACAGGATTCACCGGGGAGCTGTTTTTT.

The chain recombines TRBV19 with TRBJ1-1; 7 nucleotides line up with TRBD1. CDR3 length: 15 residues. Germline V gene lookup returns CDR1 LNHDA and CDR2 SQIVND (reference sequence). Germline trimming cut 8 bases from V and 4 bases from J; bases unmatched to any gene: 13. CDR3 protein: CASPPGTQGGTEAFF. CDR3 coding DNA: TGTGCCAGTCCGCCCGGTACCCAGGGGGGCACTGAAGCTTTCTTT.

This clone was recorded only once. The rearrangement uses TRBV27 and TRBJ1-1; no definite D call. This CDR3 region has 13 residues. V was clipped by 5 bases and J by 7 bases, with 14 bases between them. Germline lookup yields CDR1 MNHEY and CDR2 SMNVEV (reference sequence). The CDR3 nucleotides read TGTGCCAGCAGTCTCAGATCGGGTCTTGAAGCTTTCTTT. Amino acid sequence: CASSLRSGLEAFF.

This clone was seen just once. The chain links TRBV6-5 to TRBJ2-5; D might be TRBD1 (6 bases). The CDR3 runs to 14 residues. The germline CDR1 and CDR2 sequences are MNHEY and SVGAGI. Trimming pared 2 bases from V and 0 bases from J, leaving 7 bases between. In DNA form, the CDR3 reads TGTGCCAGCAGTTACGGGACACACCAAGAGACCCAGTACTTC. This translates into CASSYGTHQETQYF.

This chain links TRBV25-1 with TRBJ1-2, with unresolved D. V was trimmed by 3 bases and J by 8 bases, leaving 19 bases between them. This CDR3 is 15 amino acids long. The germline gives CDR1 MGHDK, CDR2 SYGVNS. The CDR3 here is CASSDARTRTPGYTF. The CDR3 DNA reads TGTGCCAGCAGTGACGCTAGGACGAGGACTCCAGGCTACACCTTC.

The rearrangement joins TRBV30 to TRBJ1-2; D is undetermined. Between the trimmed V and J ends, which lost 2 bases and 4 bases, there was a span of 14 bases. Germline V gene lookup returns CDR1 GTSNPN and CDR2 SVGIG (reference sequence). The CDR3 is 14 residues long. CDR3 sequence reads: CAWSPLTTSYGYTF. The CDR3 region has the DNA TGTGCCTGGAGTCCCTTAACGACTAGCTATGGCTACACCTTC.

As concerns this clone: A much larger clone differs from this one at a single base, so this may be a read error. Other DNA sequences in the sample encode the same CDR3. The chain employs TRBV2 and TRBJ1-1, with TRBD1 matching over 8 bases. Trimming at V came to 5 bases and at J to 0 bases, leaving 2 bases not matched to a gene. Germline V gives CDR1 SNHLY, CDR2 FYNNEI. CDR3 length: 14 amino acids. In DNA form, the CDR3 reads TGTGCCAGCAGTCGACAGGGGATGAACACTGAAGCTTTCTTT. This gives the protein CASSRQGMNTEAFF.

This clone was seen just once. The chain links TRBV5-6 to TRBJ2-7, with 7 positions matching TRBD1. With 1 base clipped from V and 3 bases from J, the junction kept 10 bases outside the gene matches. The CDR3 length is 16 residues. Germline-derived CDR1 and CDR2 are SGHDT and YYEEEE. DNA for the CDR3: TGTGCCAGCAGCTTGATGGGACAGCGACGAGACTACGAGCAGTACTTC. This translates into CASSLMGQRRDYEQYF.

This clone has a single count. The rearrangement joins TRBV28 to TRBJ1-2, with D possibly matching TRBD1 (5 bases). Per germline, CDR1 MDHEN and CDR2 SYDVKM. The CDR3 is 13 amino acids. Trimming stripped 2 bases from V and 5 bases from J, with 9 bases between. As DNA, the CDR3 is TGTGCCAGCAGTTTAAGCAGGGATTATGGCTACACCTTC. It yields the protein CASSLSRDYGYTF.

The J gene is TRBJ1-5, the V gene TRBV6-2 or TRBV6-3; 7 positions agree with TRBD1. The CDR3 spans 14 residues. Looked up from germline, CDR1 is MNHEY and CDR2 is SVGEGT. Trimming removed 6 bases from V and 6 bases from J; junction bases left unmatched: 8. CDR3 sequence: CASSSHRGGQPQHF. The DNA of the CDR3 is TGTGCCAGCAGCTCCCACAGGGGCGGTCAGCCCCAGCATTTT.

The rearrangement links TRBV2 to TRBJ2-3; a weak D match, TRBD2 (5 bases). Germline CDR1 SNHLY, CDR2 FYNNEI. This CDR3 comprises 14 residues. The V and J ends lost 10 bases and 2 bases respectively, with 16 bases between them. CDR3 coding DNA: TGTGCCACCGTCTCAGCGGCTCCCACAGATACGCAGTATTTT. It yields the protein CATVSAAPTDTQYF.

V usage is TRBV7-6 and J usage is TRBJ2-1, with TRBD2 matching 7 bases. The V gene's germline CDR1 is SGHVS and CDR2 FNYEAQ. J was trimmed by 9 bases and V by 5 bases; bases with no gene match: 13. The CDR3 spans 15 residues. CDR3 sequence reads: CASSAFAGDKFEQFF. The CDR3 DNA reads as TGTGCCAGCAGCGCATTTGCGGGGGATAAATTTGAGCAGTTCTTC.

The chain uses TRBV24-1 and TRBJ2-1; 7 nucleotides match TRBD1. The V gene end was trimmed by 4 bases and the J gene end by 7 bases; junction bases not matched to a gene: 9. Germline assignment: CDR1 KGHDR and CDR2 SFDVKD. The CDR3 length is 15 residues. The DNA of the CDR3 is TGTGCCACCAGTGACTTCGACAGGGCGTCGAATGAGCAGTTCTTC. This encodes CATSDFDRASNEQFF.

V is TRBV7-8 and J is TRBJ2-7, with a weak D call TRBD2 (5 bases). CDR3 length equals 17 residues. Trimming left V 1 base short and J 2 bases short, with 18 bases between. Per germline, CDR1 SGHVS and CDR2 FQNEAQ. DNA of the CDR3: TGTGCCAGCAGCTTAGAAGCCGCGGGTAACTACGCCTACGAGCAGTACTTC. It is translated as CASSLEAAGNYAYEQYF.

Only one count was recorded for this clone. The rearrangement uses TRBV9 and TRBJ1-4; tentatively, D is TRBD1 (5 bases). The V and J ends lost 3 bases and 3 bases respectively, with 15 bases between them. The length of the CDR3 is 16 residues. Germline V CDR1 and CDR2: SGDLS, YYNGEE. DNA of the CDR3: TGTGCCAGCAGCGCCGGGACGGGGGGAGCTAATGAAAAACTGTTTTTT. This codes for CASSAGTGGANEKLFF.

V gene TRBV7-9 combines with J gene TRBJ2-7, with a weak D call TRBD1 (6 bases). V lost 10 bases and J lost 2, with 15 bases in between. The length of the CDR3 is 13 residues. Germline V gene lookup returns CDR1 SEHNR and CDR2 FQNEAQ (reference sequence). CDR3 bases: TGTGCCACCCATAAGACAGGTGCCTACGAGCAGTACTTC. Amino acid sequence: CATHKTGAYEQYF.

The chain employs TRBV6-6 and TRBJ1-2, with 11 positions matching TRBD1. Germline V gene data show CDR1 as MNHNY and CDR2 as SVGAGI (reference sequence). J gave up 4 bases and V 6 bases, and 7 bases lay outside the gene matches. This CDR3 has 15 residues. The CDR3 loop is CASRSRDRGSYGYTF. The CDR3 coding sequence is TGTGCCAGCAGAAGCCGGGACAGGGGGTCCTATGGCTACACCTTC.

The chain employs TRBV19 and TRBJ1-6; possibly TRBD1 for D (5 bases). Trimming removed 5 bases from V and 9 bases from J, with 17 bases in between. The CDR3 runs 15 residues. Per germline, CDR1 LNHDA and CDR2 SQIVND (reference sequence). CDR3 nucleotide sequence: TGTGCCAGTAGTTCTTCGACAGCGAGTATTTCACCCCTCCACTTT. As protein: CASSSSTASISPLHF.

This rearrangement joins TRBV30 to TRBJ1-1; TRBD1 aligns across 8 bases. V lost 5 bases and J lost 1; bases outside the gene matches: 6. The CDR3 has 14 amino acids. Germline V CDR1 and CDR2: GTSNPN, SVGIG (reference sequence). This CDR3 reads CAWSTGDGNTEAFF. Here the CDR3 DNA reads TGTGCCTGGTCGACAGGGGATGGGAACACTGAAGCTTTCTTT.

Of note for this clone: Additional DNA sequences in this sample encode the identical CDR3. The chain joins TRBV5-1 to TRBJ2-2, with a tentative D call TRBD2 (5 bases). V was clipped by 3 bases and J by 1 base, with 7 bases between them. The CDR3 runs to 14 residues. CDR1 and CDR2 (germline): SGHRS, YFSETQ. As DNA, the CDR3 is TGCGCCAGCAGCTGGACTGAGAACACCGGGGAGCTGTTTTTT. It specifies CASSWTENTGELFF.

V is TRBV5-4 and J is TRBJ2-1, with TRBD2 identical over 10 bases. V trimming: 4 bases; J trimming: 3 bases; junction bases outside the gene matches: 4. Germline-derived CDR1 and CDR2 are SGHNT and YYREEE (reference sequence). The CDR3 consists of 15 residues. CDR3 sequence: CASSAASGGYNEQFF. The CDR3 DNA reads TGTGCCAGCAGCGCAGCTAGCGGGGGCTACAATGAGCAGTTCTTC. The full variable domain, with the rest looked up from reference TRBV5-4 and TRBJ2-1, is ETGVTQSPTHLIKTRGQQVTLRCSSQSGHNTVSWYQQALGQGPQFIFQYYREEENGRGNFPPRFSGLQFPNYSSELNVNALELDDSALYLCASSAASGGYNEQFFGPGTRLTVL.